This TCR beta chain was captured in a study of patients with pleural tuberculosis. In its sample, this clonotype was seen many times. The CDR3 covers 11 residues. The germline gives CDR1 MNHEY, CDR2 SMNVEV (reference sequence). One entry per CDR3 protein results from TCRdb running MiXCR on the reads. The table lists approximately 53,000 distinct CDR3 sequences, about 6.8% of them singletons. This chain uses TRBV27 with TRBJ2-3; D unclear. Gene TRBJ2-5 matches the end of the DNA better, so the J call may be wrong. The clonotype was recovered from a human donor with pleural tuberculosis. CDR3 coding DNA: TGTGCCAGCAGTTTGTCCGGGACCCAGTACTTC. It yields the protein CASSLSGTQYF.